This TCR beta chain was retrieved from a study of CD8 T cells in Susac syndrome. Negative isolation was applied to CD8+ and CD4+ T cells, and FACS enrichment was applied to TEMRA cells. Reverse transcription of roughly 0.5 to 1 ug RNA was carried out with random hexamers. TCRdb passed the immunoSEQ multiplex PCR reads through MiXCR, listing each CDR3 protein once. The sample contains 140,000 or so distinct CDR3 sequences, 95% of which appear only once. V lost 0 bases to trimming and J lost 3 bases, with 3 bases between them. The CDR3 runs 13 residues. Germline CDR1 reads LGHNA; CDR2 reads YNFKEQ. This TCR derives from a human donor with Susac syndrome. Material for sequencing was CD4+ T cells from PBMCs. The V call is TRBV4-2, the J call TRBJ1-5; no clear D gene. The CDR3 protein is CASSQDTNQPQHF. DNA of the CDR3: TGTGCCAGCAGCCAAGATACCAATCAGCCCCAGCATTTT.